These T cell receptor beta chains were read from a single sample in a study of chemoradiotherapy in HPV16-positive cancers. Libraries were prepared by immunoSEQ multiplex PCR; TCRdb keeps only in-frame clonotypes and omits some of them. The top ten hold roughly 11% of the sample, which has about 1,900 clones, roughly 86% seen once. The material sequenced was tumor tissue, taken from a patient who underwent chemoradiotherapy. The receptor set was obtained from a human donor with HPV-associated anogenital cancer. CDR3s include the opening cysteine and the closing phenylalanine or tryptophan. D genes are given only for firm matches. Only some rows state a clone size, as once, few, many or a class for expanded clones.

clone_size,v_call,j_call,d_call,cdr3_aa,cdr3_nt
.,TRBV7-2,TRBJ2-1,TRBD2,CASSLDSGMNEQFF,TGTGCCAGCAGCCTTGATAGCGGGATGAATGAGCAGTTCTTC
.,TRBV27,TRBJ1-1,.,CASRGDNKDTEAFF,TGTGCCAGCCGCGGCGACAATAAAGACACTGAAGCTTTCTTT
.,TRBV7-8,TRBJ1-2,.,CASSLDPSRTADYGYTF,TGTGCCAGCAGCTTAGACCCCTCACGGACGGCGGATTATGGCTACACCTTC
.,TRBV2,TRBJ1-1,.,CASRINGPEAFF,TGTGCCAGCAGGATCAACGGGCCTGAAGCTTTCTTT
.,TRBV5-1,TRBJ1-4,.,CASSLDRGGEKLFF,TGCGCCAGCAGCTTGGACCGAGGGGGAGAAAAACTGTTTTTT
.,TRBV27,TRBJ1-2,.,CASRPSRAWTGYTF,TGTGCCAGCAGACCCTCCCGGGCGTGGACAGGCTACACCTTC
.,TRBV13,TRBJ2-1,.,CASSFSAYNEQFF,TGTGCCAGCAGCTTTTCGGCCTACAATGAGCAGTTCTTC
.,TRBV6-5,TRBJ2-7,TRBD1,CASSYLGQGANEQYF,TGTGCCAGCAGTTACCTGGGACAGGGGGCAAACGAGCAGTACTTC
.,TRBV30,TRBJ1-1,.,CAWKDGGGRPEAFF,TGTGCCTGGAAGGACGGGGGCGGGCGACCTGAAGCTTTCTTT
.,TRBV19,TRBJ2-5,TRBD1,CASKEVGRGQETQYF,TGTGCCAGTAAAGAGGTTGGCAGGGGGCAAGAGACCCAGTACTTC
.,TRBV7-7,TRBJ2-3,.,CASSLEEGSTQYF,TGTGCTAGCAGCTTAGAAGAGGGGTCGACGCAGTATTTT
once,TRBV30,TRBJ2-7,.,CAWTPQGSSYEQYF,TGTGCCTGGACTCCTCAGGGGAGCTCCTACGAGCAGTACTTC
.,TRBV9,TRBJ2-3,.,CASRLPSTDTQYF,TGTGCCAGCAGACTACCTAGCACAGATACGCAGTATTTT
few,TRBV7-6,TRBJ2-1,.,CASAVAANNEQFF,TGTGCCAGCGCGGTTGCGGCGAACAATGAGCAGTTCTTC
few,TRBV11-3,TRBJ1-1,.,CASSPEWGTEAFF,TGTGCCAGCAGCCCTGAGTGGGGCACTGAAGCTTTCTTT
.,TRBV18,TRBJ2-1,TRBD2,CASSQNGGSNNEQFF,TGTGCCAGCTCACAAAATGGCGGGAGCAACAATGAGCAGTTCTTC
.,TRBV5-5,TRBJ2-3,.,CASSLWGQGTDTQYF,TGTGCCAGCAGCTTGTGGGGGCAAGGTACAGATACGCAGTATTTT
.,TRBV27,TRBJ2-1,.,CASSFLNEQFF,TGTGCCAGCAGTTTCTTGAATGAGCAGTTCTTC
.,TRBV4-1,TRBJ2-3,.,CASSDGRGGTSTDTQYF,TGCGCCAGCAGCGACGGTCGAGGCGGAACTAGCACAGATACGCAGTATTTT
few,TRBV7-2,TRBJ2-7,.,CASSSYYEQYF,TGTGCCAGCAGCTCGTACTACGAGCAGTACTTC
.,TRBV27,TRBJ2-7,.,CASSPWGQAYEQYF,TGTGCCAGCAGTCCATGGGGGCAGGCCTACGAGCAGTACTTC
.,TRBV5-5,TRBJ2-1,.,CASSLESPFPYNEQFF,TGTGCCAGCAGCTTGGAATCCCCGTTCCCCTACAATGAGCAGTTCTTC
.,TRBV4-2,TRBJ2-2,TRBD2,CASSPGTSGNTGELFF,TGTGCCAGCAGCCCGGGGACTAGTGGGAACACCGGGGAGCTGTTTTTT
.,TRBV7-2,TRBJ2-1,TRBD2,CASSFSGRGNEQFF,TGTGCCAGCAGCTTTAGCGGGAGGGGCAATGAGCAGTTCTTC
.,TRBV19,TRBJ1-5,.,CASSEGGNQPQHF,TGTGCCAGTAGTGAAGGGGGCAATCAGCCCCAGCATTTT
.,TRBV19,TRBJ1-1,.,CASSIEFMNTEAFF,TGTGCCAGTAGTATAGAGTTCATGAACACTGAAGCTTTCTTT
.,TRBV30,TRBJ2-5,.,CAWSGVGETQYF,TGTGCCTGGAGTGGGGTGGGGGAGACCCAGTACTTC
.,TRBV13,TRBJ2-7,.,CASSLGQQLISYEQYF,TGTGCCAGCAGCTTAGGACAGCAACTAATCTCCTACGAGCAGTACTTC
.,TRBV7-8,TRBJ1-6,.,CASRTQGLHNSPLHF,TGTGCCAGCCGAACCCAGGGGCTCCATAATTCACCCCTCCACTTT
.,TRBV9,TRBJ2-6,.,CASSQTGFGANVLTF,TGTGCCAGCTCCCAGACGGGGTTCGGGGCCAACGTCCTGACTTTC
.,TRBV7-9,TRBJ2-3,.,CASSLGSTNRHLGGQYF,TGTGCCAGCAGCTTAGGATCGACGAACAGACACCTGGGTGGGCAGTATTTT
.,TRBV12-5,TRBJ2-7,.,CASGSSGPGYEQYF,TGTGCTAGTGGAAGCAGCGGGCCTGGCTACGAGCAGTACTTC
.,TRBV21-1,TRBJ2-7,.,CASSIRGLGDF,TGTGCCAGCAGCATCAGGGGGCTGGGGGACTTC
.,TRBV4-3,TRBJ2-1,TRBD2,CASSLAGGKNEQFF,TGCGCCAGCAGCCTGGCGGGAGGAAAGAATGAGCAGTTCTTC
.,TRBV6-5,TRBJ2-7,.,CASSYSIPAYEQYF,TGTGCCAGCAGTTACTCGATCCCAGCCTACGAGCAGTACTTC
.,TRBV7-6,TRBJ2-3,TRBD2,CASSSGLAGQDTQYF,TGTGCCAGCAGCTCTGGACTAGCGGGCCAAGATACGCAGTATTTT
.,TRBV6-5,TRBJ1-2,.,CASSYYRFGYGYTF,TGTGCCAGCAGTTACTATAGGTTTGGCTATGGCTACACCTTC
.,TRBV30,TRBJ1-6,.,CAWSVRGDPYNSPLHF,TGTGCCTGGAGTGTTAGAGGCGACCCCTATAATTCACCCCTCCACTTT
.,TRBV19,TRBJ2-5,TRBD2,CASSPLGSGRAGETQYF,TGTGCCAGTAGCCCCCTCGGTAGCGGGAGGGCCGGGGAGACCCAGTACTTC
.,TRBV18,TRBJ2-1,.,CASSPNSGTYNEQFF,TGTGCCAGCTCACCAAATAGTGGGACCTACAATGAGCAGTTCTTC
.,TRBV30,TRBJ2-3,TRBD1,CAWSGTGNTQYF,TGTGCCTGGAGTGGGACAGGAAATACGCAGTATTTT
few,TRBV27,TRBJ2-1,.,CASLTRDEQFF,TGTGCCAGTCTCACTCGCGATGAGCAGTTCTTC
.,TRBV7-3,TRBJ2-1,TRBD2,CASSLWGLAGNNEQFF,TGTGCCAGCAGCTTATGGGGACTAGCGGGAAACAATGAGCAGTTCTTC
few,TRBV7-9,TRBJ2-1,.,CASSPTTNNEQFF,TGTGCCAGCAGCCCGACTACTAACAATGAGCAGTTCTTC
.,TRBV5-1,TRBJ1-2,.,CASSFDRQSGYTF,TGCGCCAGCAGCTTCGACAGGCAGAGCGGCTACACCTTC
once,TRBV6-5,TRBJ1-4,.,CASSRSGAGKLFF,TGTGCCAGCAGCCGGAGTGGGGCGGGAAAACTGTTTTTT
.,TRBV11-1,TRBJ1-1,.,CASSPTRESEAFF,TGTGCCAGCAGCCCGACCCGGGAGAGCGAAGCTTTCTTT
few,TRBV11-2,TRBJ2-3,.,CASSPERVSGTQYF,TGTGCCAGCAGCCCCGAAAGGGTCAGCGGTACGCAGTATTTT
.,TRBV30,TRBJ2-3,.,CAWIRFLADTQYF,TGTGCCTGGATACGGTTTCTAGCAGATACGCAGTATTTT
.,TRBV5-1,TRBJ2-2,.,CASEGPWGSGELFF,TGCGCCAGCGAGGGACCCTGGGGGAGCGGGGAGCTGTTTTTT
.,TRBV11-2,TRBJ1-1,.,CASSLFSEAFF,TGTGCCAGCAGCTTATTTTCTGAAGCTTTCTTT
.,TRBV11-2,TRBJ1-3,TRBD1,CASSWTGTGNTIYF,TGTGCCAGCAGCTGGACAGGGACTGGAAACACCATATATTTT